This T cell receptor beta chain stems from a study of T cell repertoires in cytomegalovirus infection. In the case of this clonotype: Sequence at one end of the junction differs from germline and may be a read error.

Germline V gene lookup returns CDR1 LNHDA and CDR2 SQIVND (reference sequence). CDR3 length: 13 residues. In TCRdb, the reads were re-called with MiXCR into one record per CDR3 protein. The repertoire holds around 550,000 distinct CDR3 sequences, with about a quarter as singletons. Source material: PBMCs. This receptor was identified in a human donor in good health (CMV status not recorded). Some clones in this sample may be carry-over from other donors' samples. This chain uses TRBV19 with TRBJ1-1; D call uncertain. CDR3 sequence: CPSSIGGSTEAFF. The CDR3 DNA is TGTCCCAGTAGTATAGGAGGGAGCACTGAAGCTTTCTTT.